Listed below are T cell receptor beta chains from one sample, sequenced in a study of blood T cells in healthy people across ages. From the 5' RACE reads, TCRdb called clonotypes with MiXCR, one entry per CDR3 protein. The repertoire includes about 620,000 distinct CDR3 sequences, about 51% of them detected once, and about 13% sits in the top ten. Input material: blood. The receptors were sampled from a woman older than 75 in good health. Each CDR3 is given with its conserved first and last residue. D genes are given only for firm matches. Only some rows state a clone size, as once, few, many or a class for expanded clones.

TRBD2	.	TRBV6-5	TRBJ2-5	TGTGCCAGCAGTTACTCTAGCGGGAAACCACAAGAGACCCAGTACTTC	CASSYSSGKPQETQYF
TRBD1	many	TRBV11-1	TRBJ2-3	TGTGCCAGCAGCCCGCGGGACAGGGACCCAGATACGCAGTATTTT	CASSPRDRDPDTQYF
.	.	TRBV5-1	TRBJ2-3	TGCGCCAGCAGCTTGGAATCCCACAACACAGATACGCAGTATTTT	CASSLESHNTDTQYF
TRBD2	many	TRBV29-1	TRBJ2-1	TGCAGCGTTGATATGCTAGCGGGTTACAATGAGCAGTTCTTC	CSVDMLAGYNEQFF
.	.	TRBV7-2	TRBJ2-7	TGTGCCAGCAGCTTAGTACAGTCCTACGAGCAGTACTTC	CASSLVQSYEQYF
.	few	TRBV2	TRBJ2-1	TGTGCCAGCACCCTCCTAGGCAATGAGCAGTTCTTC	CASTLLGNEQFF
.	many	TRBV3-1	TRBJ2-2	TGTGCCAGCAGCCAAAGGACCGGGGAGCTGTTTTTT	CASSQRTGELFF
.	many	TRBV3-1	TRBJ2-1	TGTGCCAGCAGCCAAGGAGGTGCGGGACTCAATGAGCAGTTCTTC	CASSQGGAGLNEQFF
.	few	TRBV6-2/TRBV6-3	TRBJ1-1	TGTGCCAGCAGTTTGTTGGCGGTCATGAACACTGAAGCTTTCTTT	CASSLLAVMNTEAFF
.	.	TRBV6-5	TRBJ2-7	TGTGCCAGCAGCCCCTTTGTGGGAGGTTCTTCCGAGCAGTACTTC	CASSPFVGGSSEQYF
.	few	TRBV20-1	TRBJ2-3	TGCAGTGCCCCCTTACCTGGGGCAGATACGCAGTATTTT	CSAPLPGADTQYF
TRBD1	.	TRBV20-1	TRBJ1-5	TGCAGTGCCACCGACAGGGGAAGCCTGAGCAATCAGCCCCAGCATTTT	CSATDRGSLSNQPQHF
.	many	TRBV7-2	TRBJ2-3	TGTGCCAGCAGCTTTGTGGGGGGGCGAGGAGATACGCAGTATTTT	CASSFVGGRGDTQYF
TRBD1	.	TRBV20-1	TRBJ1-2	TGCAGTGCTGCGATTCGAAGGGGGCGAGACTATGGCTACACCTTC	CSAAIRRGRDYGYTF
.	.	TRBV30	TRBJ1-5	TGTGCCTGGAGTTTAAGGGCTAATCAGCCCCAGCATTTT	CAWSLRANQPQHF
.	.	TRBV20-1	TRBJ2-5	TGCAGTTCTTGGGCCGACTACAACAATGAGCAGTACTTC	CSSWADYNNEQYF
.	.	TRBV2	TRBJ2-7	TGTGCCAGCATGGAAAGTGGAGGACAGTTCTACGAGCAGTACTTC	CASMESGGQFYEQYF
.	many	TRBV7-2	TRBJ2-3	TGTGCCAGCAGCCCCACCGGGACAACCACAGATACGCAGTATTTT	CASSPTGTTTDTQYF
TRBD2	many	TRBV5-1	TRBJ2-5	TGCGCCAGCATTCCGGCGGGAGGGCCGAGAGAGACCCAGTACTTC	CASIPAGGPRETQYF
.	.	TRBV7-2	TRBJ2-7	TGTGCCAGCAGCTTCGGGGTACCCTCCTACGAGCAGTACTTC	CASSFGVPSYEQYF
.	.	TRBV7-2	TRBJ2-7	TGTGCCAGCAGCCCGCGGTTCCTTTACGAGCAGTACTTC	CASSPRFLYEQYF
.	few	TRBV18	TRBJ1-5	TGTGCCAGCTCCCGGGGGGGGCTCGGCAATCAGCCCCAGCATTTT	CASSRGGLGNQPQHF
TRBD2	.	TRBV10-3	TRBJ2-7	TGTGCCATCAGAGACTTAACCGGGAGGACCTACGAGCAGTACTTC	CAIRDLTGRTYEQYF
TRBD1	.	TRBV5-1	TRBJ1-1	TGCGCCGGCAGCACCGGACAGGGGGGCACTGAAGCTTTCTTT	CAGSTGQGGTEAFF
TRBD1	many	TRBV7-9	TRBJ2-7	TGTGCCAGCAGCATACAGACAGGGACCACGTCTGAGCAGTACTTC	CASSIQTGTTSEQYF
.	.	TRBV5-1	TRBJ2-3	TGCACCAGCAGCGCCGGGACTCAAGAAGATACGCAGTATTTT	CTSSAGTQEDTQYF
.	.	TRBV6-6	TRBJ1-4	TGTGCCAGCAGTTACTCGGCGGCAGGGGAGGAAAAACTGTTTTTT	CASSYSAAGEEKLFF
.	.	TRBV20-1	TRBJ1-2	TGCAGTGCTAGCAGAGACAGGAACTATGGCTACACCTTC	CSASRDRNYGYTF
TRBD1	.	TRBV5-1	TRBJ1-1	TGCGCCAGCAGCCCTCGGACAGGGGGCGCAGAAGCTTTCTTT	CASSPRTGGAEAFF
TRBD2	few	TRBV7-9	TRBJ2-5	TGTGCCAGCAGCCCCCACGGACTAGCGGTTAAAGAGACCCAGTACTTC	CASSPHGLAVKETQYF
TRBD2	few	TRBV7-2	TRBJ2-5	TGTGCCAGCAGCCAGGGACTAGGACGAACCGAGACCCAGTACTTC	CASSQGLGRTETQYF
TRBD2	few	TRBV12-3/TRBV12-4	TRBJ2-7	TGTGCCAGCAGTCCCCTGGCGGGAGGGGAACCCGAGCAGTACTTC	CASSPLAGGEPEQYF
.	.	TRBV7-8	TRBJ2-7	TGTGCCAGCAGCTTAGAAGGGACCAGTATACGAGAGCAGTACTTC	CASSLEGTSIREQYF
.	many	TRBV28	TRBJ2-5	TGTGCCAGCAGTAAATGGGGAACGATGTCGCAAGAGACCCAGTACTTC	CASSKWGTMSQETQYF
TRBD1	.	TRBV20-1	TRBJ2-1	TGCAGTGCTGGCCAGACAGGGAGCGGCGAGCAGTTCTTC	CSAGQTGSGEQFF
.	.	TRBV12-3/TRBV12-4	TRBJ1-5	TGTGCCAGCAGTGCCACCAATGGCAATCAGCCCCAGCATTTT	CASSATNGNQPQHF
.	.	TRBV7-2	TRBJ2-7	TGTGCCAGCAGGCAGACCGGGACATCAGGATACGAGCAGTACTTC	CASRQTGTSGYEQYF
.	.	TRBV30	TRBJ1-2	TGTGCCTGGAGTGTACAAGGAGGGGTTGGCTACACCTTC	CAWSVQGGVGYTF
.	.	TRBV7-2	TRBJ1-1	TGTGCCAGCAGCTTATGGCCGAGACAGGCGAACACTGAAGCTTTCTTT	CASSLWPRQANTEAFF
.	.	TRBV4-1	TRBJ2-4	TGCGCCAGCAGCCTCATTGAGTCGAGCTCCTACAATGAGCAGTACTTC	CASSLIESSSYNEQYF
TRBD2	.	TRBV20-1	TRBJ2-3	TGCAGTTTTCACGCGGGAGGTCGGGGGACGCAGTATTTT	CSFHAGGRGTQYF
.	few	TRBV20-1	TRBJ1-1	TGCAGTGCGCTGGGGACCGTGAACACTGAAGCTTTCTTT	CSALGTVNTEAFF
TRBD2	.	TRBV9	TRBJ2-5	TGTGCCAGCAGCTTGAGTGATAGCGGGGTCGAGACCCAGTACTTC	CASSLSDSGVETQYF
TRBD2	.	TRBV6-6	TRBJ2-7	TGTGCCAGCAGTCCTAGCGGGAGCCCGACAGGGGACGAGCAGTACTTC	CASSPSGSPTGDEQYF
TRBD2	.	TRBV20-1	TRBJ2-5	TGCAGTGCTAGAGGGCGGGGGGAGACCCAGTACTTC	CSARGRGETQYF
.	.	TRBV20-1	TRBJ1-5	TGCAGTGCTAGTGGTGGAGGATATTCTGGCAATCAGCCCCAGCATTTT	CSASGGGYSGNQPQHF
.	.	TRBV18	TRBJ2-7	TGTGCCAGCGCACTTGGACTCGACGAGCAGTACTTC	CASALGLDEQYF
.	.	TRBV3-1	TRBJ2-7	TGTGCCAGCACCCCGTCTGGGGGAAATGAGCAGTACTTC	CASTPSGGNEQYF
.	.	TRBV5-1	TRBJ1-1	TGCGCCAGCAGCGGGGCAGGGAGTAAGGACACTGAAGCTTTCTTT	CASSGAGSKDTEAFF
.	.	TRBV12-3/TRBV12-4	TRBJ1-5	TGTGCCAGCAGCGTAAGCAATCAGCCCCAGCATTTT	CASSVSNQPQHF
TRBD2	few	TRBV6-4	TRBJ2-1	TGTGCCAGCAGTGAAGGGACTAGCGGGAGCGGTGAGCAGTTCTTC	CASSEGTSGSGEQFF
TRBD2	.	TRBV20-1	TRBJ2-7	TGCAGTGCTAGACCGACTAGCGGGAGGACCTACGAGCAGTACTTC	CSARPTSGRTYEQYF